The 32 T cell receptor beta chains listed next were all sequenced from one sample in a study of post-analysis software for immune sequencing data. Points from the study as a whole: With TRBV5-6, TRBV5-1 and TRBV20-1 included, about five TRBV segments were more frequent in patients than in controls.

These receptors lack a known antigen. Tagging with unique molecular identifiers was a feature of the TCR beta cDNA libraries. TCRdb used MiXCR to reprocess the PCR reads, holding one entry per CDR3 protein. The sample has roughly 410,000 distinct CDR3 sequences; approximately 38% are singletons. Sequencing was performed on blood. The receptor source for this set is a girl aged 10-17 years with multiple sclerosis.

This chain joins TRBV5-1 and TRBJ2-5; TRBD1 agrees at 7 bases. Germline V gene sequence: CDR1 SGHRS, CDR2 YFSETQ. Unmatched junction bases numbered 12, after V lost 5 bases and J lost 5 bases. The CDR3 has 15 residues. The CDR3 region has the DNA TGCGCCAGCAGTACCTGGGCCCTCAGGGGGGAGACCCAGTACTTC. Its protein product is CASSTWALRGETQYF.

The J gene is TRBJ1-2, the V gene TRBV12-3 or TRBV12-4, with D hard to call. V was trimmed by 2 bases and J by 6 bases, leaving 7 bases between them. The CDR3 covers 12 residues. The CDR3 DNA sequence: TGTGCCAGCAGTTTATGGGCACATGGCTACACCTTC. Translation: CASSLWAHGYTF.

V is TRBV4-2 and J is TRBJ1-2; 7 positions match TRBD1. The ends lost 1 base at V and 0 bases at J; junction bases unmatched: 11. The CDR3 covers 18 residues. In germline, CDR1 is LGHNA, CDR2 YNFKEQ. CDR3: CASSQAFDRDASNYGYTF. The CDR3 coding sequence is TGTGCCAGCAGCCAAGCCTTCGACAGGGACGCGTCTAACTATGGCTACACCTTC.

The V and J genes are TRBV28 and TRBJ1-6; D is undetermined. In germline, CDR1 is MDHEN, CDR2 SYDVKM. The CDR3 has 19 residues. V was trimmed by 2 bases and J by 0 bases, leaving 17 bases between them. CDR3 amino acids: CASSLGTVQLSSYNSPLHF. In DNA, the CDR3 is TGTGCCAGCAGTTTAGGAACAGTTCAGTTGAGCTCCTATAATTCACCCCTCCACTTT.

The rearrangement joins TRBV5-1 to TRBJ2-3, with 7 positions matching TRBD1. Germline CDR1 SGHRS, CDR2 YFSETQ. The CDR3 consists of 16 residues. V lost 4 bases to trimming and J lost 2 bases; unmatched junction nucleotides: 10. CDR3 protein: CASSPTVQGFTDTQYF. CDR3 coding DNA: TGCGCCAGCAGCCCTACCGTACAGGGGTTCACAGATACGCAGTATTTT.

The genes are TRBV15 and TRBJ2-3; 13 bases are shared with TRBD2. This CDR3 is 19 amino acids long. V lost 0 bases, J lost 4 bases, and 10 bases stayed unmatched. Germline CDR1 LNHNV, CDR2 YYDKDF (reference sequence). In DNA form, the CDR3 reads TGTGCCACCAGCAGAGATGTCTCGGGACTAGCGGGGTTGTCAGATACGCAGTATTTT. This translates into CATSRDVSGLAGLSDTQYF.

In this sample, this clonotype turned up a few times. V usage is TRBV20-1 and J usage is TRBJ1-6, with 7 positions matching TRBD1. Germline CDR1 reads DFQATT; CDR2 reads SNEGSKA (reference sequence). V shed 0 bases and J 5 bases; nucleotides not matched to a gene: 1. The CDR3 contains 14 residues. CDR3 protein: CSAREGQNNSPLHF. CDR3 sequence (DNA): TGCAGTGCTAGAGAGGGACAGAATAATTCACCCCTCCACTTT.

This clonotype was counted only a few times. The CDR3 DNA is TGTGCCAGCAGTTTGAACGGAGATACGCAGTATTTT. Protein sequence: CASSLNGDTQYF. The chain employs TRBV27 and TRBJ2-3; D remains ambiguous. V lost 3 bases to trimming and J lost 5 bases, with 6 bases between them. The CDR3 covers 12 residues. CDR1 MNHEY and CDR2 SMNVEV come from the germline V gene (reference sequence).

This clonotype has a handful of counts. J is TRBJ2-5 and V is TRBV5-1; 12 bases match TRBD1. This CDR3 has 16 amino acids. Germline V CDR1 and CDR2: SGHRS, YFSETQ. After removal of 4 bases from V and 4 bases from J, the junction contained 8 bases not matched to a gene. CDR3 in DNA: TGCGCCAGCAGCCCGGGACAGGGGGCGCGTCGAGAGACCCAGTACTTC. Amino acid sequence: CASSPGQGARRETQYF.

This rearrangement joins TRBV27 to TRBJ2-1; 14 nucleotides agree with TRBD2. With V trimmed by 2 bases and J by 9 bases, 18 bases remained unmatched. CDR3 size: 20 residues. Germline V gives CDR1 MNHEY, CDR2 SMNVEV (reference sequence). The CDR3 loop is CASSLRSPEGTSGGLSEQFF. CDR3 DNA sequence: TGTGCCAGCAGTTTACGGTCTCCGGAGGGGACTAGCGGGGGTCTAAGTGAGCAGTTCTTC.

The chain couples TRBV20-1 to TRBJ1-5; 9 bases agree with TRBD1. The germline V gene has CDR1 DFQATT and CDR2 SNEGSKA (reference sequence). The junction had 3 bases not matched to a gene; V was cut back by 2 bases and J by 1 base. The CDR3 extends over 15 amino acids. This chain's CDR3 is CSARKTGGSNQPQHF. In DNA, the CDR3 is TGCAGTGCTAGAAAGACAGGGGGAAGCAATCAGCCCCAGCATTTT.

Ten or more counts support this clonotype. The chain employs TRBV7-9 and TRBJ2-4, with unresolved D. The CDR3 length is 13 residues. Per germline, CDR1 SEHNR and CDR2 FQNEAQ (reference sequence). Trimming left V 5 bases short and J 0 bases short, with 5 bases between. CDR3 DNA: TGTGCCAGCAGCCCGCCAGCCAAAAACATTCAGTACTTC. Protein sequence: CASSPPAKNIQYF.

The J gene is TRBJ2-2, the V gene TRBV12-3 or TRBV12-4; D is undetermined. Trimming stripped 2 bases from V and 2 bases from J, with 12 bases between. The CDR3 extends over 16 amino acids. As DNA, the CDR3 is TGTGCCAGCAGTTTATCCGTCAGGTATAACACCGGGGAGCTGTTTTTT. This translates into CASSLSVRYNTGELFF.

This clonotype was counted a few times. This rearrangement joins TRBV4-1 to TRBJ2-1; the D call may be TRBD1 or TRBD2 (6 bases each). Germline assignment: CDR1 MGHRA and CDR2 YSYEKL. This CDR3 is built from 11 residues. The germline V and J ends were trimmed by 5 bases and 11 bases, with 10 bases remaining between them. The CDR3 reads CASSWGAQQFF. CDR3 in DNA: TGCGCCAGCAGCTGGGGGGCTCAGCAGTTCTTC.

DNA for the CDR3: TGCAACGCCTGGAGTCCGGGGGCGAATGAGCAGTTCTTC. Encoded protein: CNAWSPGANEQFF. The rearrangement links TRBV29-1 to TRBJ2-1; D is possibly TRBD1 or TRBD2 (6 bases each). In germline, CDR1 is SQVTM, CDR2 ANQGSEA. CDR3 size: 13 residues.

The V call is TRBV4-1, the J call TRBJ2-1; D not resolved. CDR1 is MGHRA, CDR2 YSYEKL, per germline. The germline V and J ends were trimmed by 8 bases and 1 base, with 12 bases remaining between them. The CDR3 extends over 14 amino acids. CDR3: CASAALGSYNEQFF. As DNA, the CDR3 is TGCGCCAGCGCCGCTCTGGGGTCCTACAATGAGCAGTTCTTC.

This clonotype has a handful of counts. The chain links TRBV7-2 to TRBJ2-3; the match to TRBD1 covers 8 bases. CDR3 length: 13 residues. The V gene's germline CDR1 is SGHTA and CDR2 FQGNSA. V lost 6 bases to trimming and J lost 1 base; unmatched junction nucleotides: 0. Here the CDR3 reads CASRGQGTDTQYF. For the CDR3, the DNA is TGTGCCAGCAGGGGACAGGGCACAGATACGCAGTATTTT.

Here the CDR3 DNA reads TGCAGTGCTAGAGATCGTTCCGGGGGGGCGGGAGATACGCAGTATTTT. It yields the protein CSARDRSGGAGDTQYF. The chain links TRBV20-1 to TRBJ2-3; TRBD2 aligns across 8 bases. The V gene end was trimmed by 0 bases and the J gene end by 5 bases; junction bases not matched to a gene: 10. Per germline, CDR1 DFQATT and CDR2 SNEGSKA (reference sequence). The length of the CDR3 is 16 residues.

The V gene is TRBV20-1, the J gene TRBJ1-5; D not certain. Trimming took 0 bases from V and 3 from J, leaving 12 bases between them. The CDR3 length is 15 residues. Germline V lookup: CDR1 DFQATT, CDR2 SNEGSKA (reference sequence). CDR3 sequence reads: CSAREGLPYNQPQHF. The DNA for the CDR3 is TGCAGTGCTAGAGAAGGACTTCCCTACAATCAGCCCCAGCATTTT.

With regard to this clonotype: A much larger clone lies a single base off, so this may be a read error. The chain carries TRBV7-3 and TRBJ1-2; TRBD1 might be the D (6 bases). This CDR3 comprises 13 residues. The germline V and J ends were trimmed by 5 bases and 2 bases, with 9 bases remaining between them. CDR1 and CDR2 (germline): SGHTA, FQGTGA. The CDR3 DNA reads as TGTGCCAGCAGCGCAGACAGGAACTATGGCTACACCTTC. As protein: CASSADRNYGYTF.

The J gene is TRBJ2-1, the V gene TRBV28; D possibly matches TRBD1 or TRBD2 (5 bases each). V lost 3 bases and J 15 bases, leaving 15 bases between the germline ends. CDR1 is MDHEN and CDR2 is SYDVKM in the germline V gene. The CDR3 covers 12 residues. The CDR3 bases are TGTGCCAGCAGTTTGAGTGGGACGGACGTGTTCTTC. Its translation is CASSLSGTDVFF. The whole variable domain, remainder taken from reference TRBV28 and TRBJ2-1, is DVKVTQSSRYLVKRTGEKVFLECVQDMDHENMFWYRQDPGLGLRLIYFSYDVKMKEKGDIPEGYSVSREKKERFSLILESASTNQTSMYLCASSLSGTDVFFGPGTRLTVL.

This chain links TRBV6-1 with TRBJ1-2; D is undetermined. Trimming cost V 1 base and J 3 bases, with 18 bases left between them. The germline gives CDR1 MNHNS, CDR2 SASEGT. The CDR3 is made up of 17 amino acids. Here the CDR3 DNA reads TGTGCCAGCAGTGAAGAGGGCTCAAGCGCGGCAGACTATGGCTACACCTTC. It yields the protein CASSEEGSSAADYGYTF.

This clonotype was counted a few times. This rearrangement joins TRBV6-6 to TRBJ1-5; 7 bases line up with TRBD1. In germline, CDR1 is MNHNY, CDR2 SVGAGI (reference sequence). The CDR3 has 15 residues. The V segment lost 6 bases and the J segment 3 bases; nucleotides outside the gene matches: 8. CDR3 nucleotides: TGTGCCAGCAGGTGGGGACAGTACCCCAATCAGCCCCAGCATTTT. This encodes CASRWGQYPNQPQHF.

This clonotype was seen a handful of times. This chain uses TRBV5-6 with TRBJ1-1, with D unresolved. This CDR3 contains 15 residues. The V and J ends lost 3 bases and 4 bases respectively, with 16 bases between them. The V gene's germline CDR1 is SGHDT and CDR2 YYEEEE. The DNA of the CDR3 is TGTGCCAGCAGCTCCCCCAGGAGAGCGAGCACTGAAGCTTTCTTT. This translates into CASSSPRRASTEAFF.

The J gene is TRBJ2-7, the V gene TRBV28; D possibly matches TRBD1 or TRBD2 (5 bases each). The ends were cut back, 5 bases at V and 3 bases at J, with 23 bases in the middle. Germline loops: CDR1 MDHEN, CDR2 SYDVKM. The CDR3 contains 17 residues. CDR3 sequence reads: CASSASVLSGQLYEQYF. In nucleotides, the CDR3 is TGTGCCAGCAGTGCCTCAGTCCTTTCGGGGCAGCTCTACGAGCAGTACTTC.

This clonotype was counted a few times. The V call is TRBV24-1, the J call TRBJ2-1, with TRBD2 identical over 8 bases. V gave up 1 base and J gave up 8 bases; unmatched junction bases: 9. Per the germline V gene, CDR1 is KGHDR and CDR2 is SFDVKD. The CDR3 has 16 amino acids. CDR3 DNA sequence: TGTGCCACCAGTGATTTCTCGGGGGGGCTAACCGATGAGCAGTTCTTC. Its translation is CATSDFSGGLTDEQFF.

In the case of this clonotype: One base away lies a much larger clone, so this may be a sequencing read error. The rearrangement uses TRBV5-1 and TRBJ2-7; 7 nucleotides align to TRBD1. CDR3 length: 14 residues. Looked up from germline, CDR1 is SGHRS and CDR2 is YFSETQ. The CDR3 DNA follows: TGCGCCAGCATCTTGGGACAGCCATCCTACGAGCAGTACTTC. Protein product: CASILGQPSYEQYF.

Remarks on this clonotype: A single base separates this from a much larger clone, so it may be a read error. The rearrangement uses TRBV4-2 and TRBJ2-5, with TRBD2 matching 10 bases. The germline V gene encodes CDR1 LGHNA and CDR2 YNFKEQ. This CDR3 contains 16 residues. The CDR3 here is CANSRDASGGQETQYF. Here the CDR3 DNA reads TGTGCCAACAGCCGGGACGCTAGCGGGGGACAAGAGACCCAGTACTTC.

To note about this clonotype: A read error may account for a junction end that differs from germline. The V and J genes are TRBV7-9 and TRBJ1-4; D gene uncertain. CDR1 and CDR2 (germline): SEHNR, FQNEAQ (reference sequence). The CDR3 is 16 amino acids. Here the CDR3 DNA reads TGTGCCAGCAGCTTAGTTAGGGCAGCAACTAATGAAAAACGGTTTTTT. Translating it yields CASSLVRAATNEKRFF.

The chain combines TRBV7-9 with TRBJ2-7; no clear D. The CDR3 loop spans 12 amino acids. CDR1 is SEHNR and CDR2 is FQNEAQ in the germline V gene (reference sequence). V lost 2 bases to trimming and J lost 2 bases, with 4 bases between them. In DNA, the CDR3 is TGTGCCAGCAGCTTACGCACCTACGAGCAGTACTTC. Residues: CASSLRTYEQYF.

The V gene is TRBV6-5, the J gene TRBJ1-5; D remains ambiguous. This CDR3 has 13 amino acids. V was trimmed by 0 bases and J by 3 bases, leaving 3 bases between them. Germline V gene data show CDR1 as MNHEY and CDR2 as SVGAGI. CDR3 DNA: TGTGCCAGCAGTTACTCGTACAATCAGCCCCAGCATTTT. Its protein product is CASSYSYNQPQHF.

The chain couples TRBV20-1 to TRBJ1-2; tentative D call: TRBD1 (5 bases). The germline V gene encodes CDR1 DFQATT and CDR2 SNEGSKA (reference sequence). There are 12 residues in the CDR3. The CDR3 region has the DNA TGCAGCAGCAGGGTCGCTAACTATGGCTACACCTTC. Residues: CSSRVANYGYTF.